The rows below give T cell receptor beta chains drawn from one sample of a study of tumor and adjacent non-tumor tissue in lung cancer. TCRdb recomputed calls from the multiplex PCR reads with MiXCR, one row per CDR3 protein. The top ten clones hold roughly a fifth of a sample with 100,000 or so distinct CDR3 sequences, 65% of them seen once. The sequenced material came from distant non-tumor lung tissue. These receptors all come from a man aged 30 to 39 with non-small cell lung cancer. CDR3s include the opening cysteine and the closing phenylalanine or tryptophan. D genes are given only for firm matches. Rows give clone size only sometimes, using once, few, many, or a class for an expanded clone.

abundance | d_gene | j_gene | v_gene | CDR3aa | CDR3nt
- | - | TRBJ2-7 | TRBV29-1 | CSAGARWYNEQYF | TGCAGCGCGGGAGCACGATGGTACAATGAGCAGTACTTC
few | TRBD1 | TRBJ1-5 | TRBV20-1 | CSASDRDRLNRPQHF | TGTAGTGCCTCCGACCGGGACAGACTCAATCGGCCCCAGCATTTT
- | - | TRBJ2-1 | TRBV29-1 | CSVDPTGAGYNEQFF | TGCAGCGTTGACCCGACGGGAGCCGGTTACAATGAGCAGTTCTTC
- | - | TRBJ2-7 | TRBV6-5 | CASSYEAGSHEQYF | TGTGCCAGCAGTTACGAGGCAGGGAGTCACGAGCAGTACTTC
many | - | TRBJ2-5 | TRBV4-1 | CASSQDGQDQETQYF | TGCGCCAGCAGCCAAGATGGGCAGGATCAAGAGACCCAGTACTTC
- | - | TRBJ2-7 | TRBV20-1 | CSVIQGMYYEQYF | TGCAGTGTTATTCAGGGGATGTACTACGAGCAGTACTTC
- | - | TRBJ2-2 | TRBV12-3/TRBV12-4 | CASSLWGGAGELFF | TGTGCCAGCAGTTTGTGGGGAGGCGCCGGGGAGCTGTTTTTT
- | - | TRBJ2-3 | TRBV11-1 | CASSFMVKDTQYF | TGTGCCAGCAGCTTTATGGTTAAAGATACGCAGTATTTT
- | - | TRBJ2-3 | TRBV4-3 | CASSQDTGTRLDTQYF | TGCGCCAGCAGCCAAGATACCGGGACCCGACTAGATACGCAGTATTTT
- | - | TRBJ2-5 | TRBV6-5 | CASSPWTGQERSQYF | TGTGCCAGCAGTCCCTGGACGGGACAAGAGAGGAGCCAGTACTTC
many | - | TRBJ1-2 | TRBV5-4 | CASSLVPAFFNYGYTF | TGTGCCAGCAGCCTTGTCCCTGCCTTCTTTAACTATGGCTACACCTTC
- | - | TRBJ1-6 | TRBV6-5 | CASTTSLGGNSPAHF | TGTGCCAGCACCACATCCCTAGGAGGCAATTCACCCGCCCACTTT
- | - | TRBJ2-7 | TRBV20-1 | CSTSPAGRSHEQYF | TGCAGTACCTCGCCGGCAGGGAGATCCCACGAGCAGTACTTC
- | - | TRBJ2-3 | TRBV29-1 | CSVETPGGCTDTQYF | TGCAGCGTCGAAACACCCGGCGGGTGCACAGATACGCAGTATTTT
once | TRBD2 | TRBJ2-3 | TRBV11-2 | CASNLGILAGGRTDTQYF | TGTGCCAGCAACTTAGGGATCTTGGCGGGAGGTCGCACAGATACGCAGTATTTT
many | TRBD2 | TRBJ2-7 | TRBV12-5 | CASGPWEGEQYF | TGTGCTAGTGGTCCCTGGGAGGGCGAGCAGTACTTC
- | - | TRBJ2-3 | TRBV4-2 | CASSQERMGPDTQYF | TGTGCCAGCAGCCAAGAAAGGATGGGACCAGATACGCAGTATTTT